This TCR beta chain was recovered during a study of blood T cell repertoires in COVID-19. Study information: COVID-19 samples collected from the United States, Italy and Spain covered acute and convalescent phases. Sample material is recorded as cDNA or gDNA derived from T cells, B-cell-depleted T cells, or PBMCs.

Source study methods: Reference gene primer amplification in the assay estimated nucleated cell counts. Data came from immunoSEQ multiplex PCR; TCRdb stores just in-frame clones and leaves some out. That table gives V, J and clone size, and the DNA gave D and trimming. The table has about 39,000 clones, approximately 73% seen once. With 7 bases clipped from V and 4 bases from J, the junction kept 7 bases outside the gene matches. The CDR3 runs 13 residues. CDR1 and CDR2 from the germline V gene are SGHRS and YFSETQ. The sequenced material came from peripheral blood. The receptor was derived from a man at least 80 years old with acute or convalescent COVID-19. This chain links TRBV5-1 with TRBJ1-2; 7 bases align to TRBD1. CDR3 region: CASALDRAYGYTF. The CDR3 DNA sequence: TGCGCCAGCGCCTTAGACAGGGCCTATGGCTACACCTTC. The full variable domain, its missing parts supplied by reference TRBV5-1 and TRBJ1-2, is KAGVTQTPRYLIKTRGQQVTLSCSPISGHRSVSWYQQTPGQGLQFLFEYFSETQRNKGNFPGRFSGRQFSNSRSEMNVSTLELGDSALYLCASALDRAYGYTFGSGTRLTVV.